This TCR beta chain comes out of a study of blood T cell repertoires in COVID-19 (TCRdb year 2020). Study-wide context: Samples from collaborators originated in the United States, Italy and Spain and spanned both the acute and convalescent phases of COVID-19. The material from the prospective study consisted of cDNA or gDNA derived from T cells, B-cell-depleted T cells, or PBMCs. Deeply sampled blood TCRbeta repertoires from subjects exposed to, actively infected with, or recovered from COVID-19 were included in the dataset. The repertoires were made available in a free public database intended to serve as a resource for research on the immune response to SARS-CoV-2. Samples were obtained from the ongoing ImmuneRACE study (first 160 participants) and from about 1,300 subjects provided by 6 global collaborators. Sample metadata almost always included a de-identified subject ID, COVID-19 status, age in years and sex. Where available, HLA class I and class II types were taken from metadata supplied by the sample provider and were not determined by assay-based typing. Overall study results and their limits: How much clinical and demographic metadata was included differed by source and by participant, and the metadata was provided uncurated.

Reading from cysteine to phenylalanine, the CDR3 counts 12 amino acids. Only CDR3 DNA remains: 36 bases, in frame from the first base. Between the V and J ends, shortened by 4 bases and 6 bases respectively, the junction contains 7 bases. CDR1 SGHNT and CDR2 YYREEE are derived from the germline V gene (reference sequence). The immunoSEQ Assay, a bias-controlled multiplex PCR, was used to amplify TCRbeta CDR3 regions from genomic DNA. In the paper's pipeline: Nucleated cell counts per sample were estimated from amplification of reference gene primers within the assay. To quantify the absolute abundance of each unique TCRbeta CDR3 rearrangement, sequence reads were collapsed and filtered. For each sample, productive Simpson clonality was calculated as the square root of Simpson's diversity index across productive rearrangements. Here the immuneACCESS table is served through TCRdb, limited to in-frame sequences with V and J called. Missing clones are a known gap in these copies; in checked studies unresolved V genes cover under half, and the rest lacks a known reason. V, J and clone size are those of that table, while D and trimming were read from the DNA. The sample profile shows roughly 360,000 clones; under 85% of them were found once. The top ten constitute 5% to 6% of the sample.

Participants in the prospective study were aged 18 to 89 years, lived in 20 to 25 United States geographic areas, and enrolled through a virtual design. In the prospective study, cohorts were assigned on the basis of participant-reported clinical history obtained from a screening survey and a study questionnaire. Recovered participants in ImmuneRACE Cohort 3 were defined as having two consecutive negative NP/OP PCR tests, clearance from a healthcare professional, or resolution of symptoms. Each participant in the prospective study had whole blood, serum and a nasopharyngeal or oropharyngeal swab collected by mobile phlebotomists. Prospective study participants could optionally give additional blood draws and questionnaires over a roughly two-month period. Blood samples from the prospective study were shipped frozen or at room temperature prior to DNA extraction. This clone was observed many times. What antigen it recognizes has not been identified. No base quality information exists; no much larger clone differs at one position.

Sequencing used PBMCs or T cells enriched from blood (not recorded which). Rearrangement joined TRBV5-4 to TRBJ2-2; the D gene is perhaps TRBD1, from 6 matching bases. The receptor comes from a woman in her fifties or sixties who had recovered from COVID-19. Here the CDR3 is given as CASSRGSGELFF. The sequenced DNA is TGTGCCAGCAGCAGGGGGTCCGGGGAGCTGTTTTTT.